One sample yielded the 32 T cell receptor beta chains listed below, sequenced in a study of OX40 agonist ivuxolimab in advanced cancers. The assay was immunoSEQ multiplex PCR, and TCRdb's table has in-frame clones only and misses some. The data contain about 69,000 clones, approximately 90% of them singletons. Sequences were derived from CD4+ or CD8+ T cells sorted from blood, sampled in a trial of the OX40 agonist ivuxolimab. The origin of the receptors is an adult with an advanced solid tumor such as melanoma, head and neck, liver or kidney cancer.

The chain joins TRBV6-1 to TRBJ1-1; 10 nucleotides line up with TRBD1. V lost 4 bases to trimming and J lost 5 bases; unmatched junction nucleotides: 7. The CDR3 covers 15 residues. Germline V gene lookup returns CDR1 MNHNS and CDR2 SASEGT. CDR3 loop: CASSGRQGARTEAFF. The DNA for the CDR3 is TGTGCCAGCAGTGGGAGACAGGGGGCGAGAACTGAAGCTTTCTTT.

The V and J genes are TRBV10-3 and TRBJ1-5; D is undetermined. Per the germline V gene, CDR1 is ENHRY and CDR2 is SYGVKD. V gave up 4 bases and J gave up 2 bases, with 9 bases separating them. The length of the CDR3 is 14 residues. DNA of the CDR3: TGTGCCATCAGTGGGACGGACGGCAATCAGCCCCAGCATTTT. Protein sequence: CAISGTDGNQPQHF.

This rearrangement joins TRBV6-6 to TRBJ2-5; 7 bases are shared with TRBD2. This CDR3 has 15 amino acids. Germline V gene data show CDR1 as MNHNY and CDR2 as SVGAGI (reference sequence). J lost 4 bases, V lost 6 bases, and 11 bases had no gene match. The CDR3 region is CASSASRGRTETQYF. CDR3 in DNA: TGTGCCAGCAGCGCCTCTCGCGGGAGAACAGAGACCCAGTACTTC.

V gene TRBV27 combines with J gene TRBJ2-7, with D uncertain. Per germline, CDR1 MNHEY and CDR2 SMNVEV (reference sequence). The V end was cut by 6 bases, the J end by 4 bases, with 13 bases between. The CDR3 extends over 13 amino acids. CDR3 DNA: TGTGCCAGCAGGGACGGAGACTTATACGAGCAGTACTTC. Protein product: CASRDGDLYEQYF.

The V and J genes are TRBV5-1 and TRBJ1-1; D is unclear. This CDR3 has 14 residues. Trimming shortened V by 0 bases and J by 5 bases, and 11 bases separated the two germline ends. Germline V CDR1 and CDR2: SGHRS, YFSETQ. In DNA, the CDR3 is TGCGCCAGCAGCTTGGCGGCTATGGGGACTGAAGCTTTCTTT. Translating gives CASSLAAMGTEAFF.

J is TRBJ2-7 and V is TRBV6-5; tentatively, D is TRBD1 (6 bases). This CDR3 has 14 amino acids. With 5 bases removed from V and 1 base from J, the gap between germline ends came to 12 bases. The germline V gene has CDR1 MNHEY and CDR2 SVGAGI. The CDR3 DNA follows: TGTGCCAGCAGTCCCCGGACAGATTCCTACGAGCAGTACTTC. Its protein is CASSPRTDSYEQYF.

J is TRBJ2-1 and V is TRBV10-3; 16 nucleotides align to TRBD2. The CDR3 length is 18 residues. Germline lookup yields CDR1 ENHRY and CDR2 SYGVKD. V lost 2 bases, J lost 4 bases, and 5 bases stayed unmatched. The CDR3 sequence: CAISEAGLAGGYYNEQFF. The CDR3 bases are TGTGCCATCAGTGAGGCGGGACTAGCGGGAGGGTATTACAATGAGCAGTTCTTC.

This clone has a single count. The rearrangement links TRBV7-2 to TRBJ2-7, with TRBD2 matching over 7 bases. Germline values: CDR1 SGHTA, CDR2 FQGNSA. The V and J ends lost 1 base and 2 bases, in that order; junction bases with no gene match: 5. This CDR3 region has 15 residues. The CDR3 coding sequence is TGTGCCAGCAGCTTAGAAGCGGGATCGACCTACGAGCAGTACTTC. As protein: CASSLEAGSTYEQYF.

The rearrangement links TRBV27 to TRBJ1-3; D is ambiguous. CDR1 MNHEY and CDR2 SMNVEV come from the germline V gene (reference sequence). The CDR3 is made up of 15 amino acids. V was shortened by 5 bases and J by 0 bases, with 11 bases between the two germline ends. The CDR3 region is CASSRAADSGNTIYF. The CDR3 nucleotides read TGTGCCAGCAGTCGCGCGGCGGACTCTGGAAACACCATATATTTT.

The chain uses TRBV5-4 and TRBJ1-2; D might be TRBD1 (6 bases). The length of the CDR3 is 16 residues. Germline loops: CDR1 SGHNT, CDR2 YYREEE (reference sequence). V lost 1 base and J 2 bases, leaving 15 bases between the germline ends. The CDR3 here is CASSLIGPGANYGYTF. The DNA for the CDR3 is TGTGCCAGCAGCTTGATTGGTCCAGGGGCGAACTATGGCTACACCTTC.

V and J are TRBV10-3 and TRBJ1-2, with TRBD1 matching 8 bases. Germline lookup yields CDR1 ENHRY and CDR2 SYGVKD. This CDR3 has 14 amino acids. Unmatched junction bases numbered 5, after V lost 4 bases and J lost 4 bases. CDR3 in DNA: TGTGCCATCAGTGGACGACAGGGGATCTATGGCTACACCTTC. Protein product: CAISGRQGIYGYTF.

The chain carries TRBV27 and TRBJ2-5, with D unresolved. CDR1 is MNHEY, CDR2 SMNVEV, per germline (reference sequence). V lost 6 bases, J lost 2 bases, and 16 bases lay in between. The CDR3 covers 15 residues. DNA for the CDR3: TGTGCCAGCAGATCCCTGGCGGCCAGACAAGAGACCCAGTACTTC. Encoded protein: CASRSLAARQETQYF.

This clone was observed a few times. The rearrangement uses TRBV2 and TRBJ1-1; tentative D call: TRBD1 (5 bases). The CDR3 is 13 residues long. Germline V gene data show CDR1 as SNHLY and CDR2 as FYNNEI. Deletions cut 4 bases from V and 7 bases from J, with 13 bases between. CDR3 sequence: CASSGGFGLEAFF. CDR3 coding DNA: TGTGCCAGCAGTGGGGGGTTCGGACTTGAAGCTTTCTTT.

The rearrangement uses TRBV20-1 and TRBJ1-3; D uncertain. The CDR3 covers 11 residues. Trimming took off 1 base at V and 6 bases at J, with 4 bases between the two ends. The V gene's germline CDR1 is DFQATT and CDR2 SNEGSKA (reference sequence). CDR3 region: CSARAANTIYF. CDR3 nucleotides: TGCAGTGCTAGAGCGGCAAACACCATATATTTT.

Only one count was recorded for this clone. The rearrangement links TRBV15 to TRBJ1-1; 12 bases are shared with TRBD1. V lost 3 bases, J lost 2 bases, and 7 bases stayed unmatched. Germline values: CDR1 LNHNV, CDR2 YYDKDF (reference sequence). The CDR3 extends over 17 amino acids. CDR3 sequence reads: CATSSPRGTGGNTEAFF. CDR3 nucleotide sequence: TGTGCCACCAGCAGCCCCCGGGGGACAGGGGGCAACACTGAAGCTTTCTTT.

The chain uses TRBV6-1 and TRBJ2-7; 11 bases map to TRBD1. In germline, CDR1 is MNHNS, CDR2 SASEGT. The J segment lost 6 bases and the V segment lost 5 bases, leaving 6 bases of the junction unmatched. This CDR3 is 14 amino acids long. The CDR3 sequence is CASSSGTGGLEQYF. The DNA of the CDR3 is TGTGCCAGCAGTTCCGGGACAGGGGGTCTCGAGCAGTACTTC.

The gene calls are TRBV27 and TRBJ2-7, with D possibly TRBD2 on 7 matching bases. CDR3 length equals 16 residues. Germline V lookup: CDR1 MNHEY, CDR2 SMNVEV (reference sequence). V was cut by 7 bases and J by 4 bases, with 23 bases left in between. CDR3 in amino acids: CASTLRGREGGYEQYF. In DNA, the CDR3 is TGTGCCAGCACCCTAAGGGGACGTGAGGGGGGGTACGAGCAGTACTTC.

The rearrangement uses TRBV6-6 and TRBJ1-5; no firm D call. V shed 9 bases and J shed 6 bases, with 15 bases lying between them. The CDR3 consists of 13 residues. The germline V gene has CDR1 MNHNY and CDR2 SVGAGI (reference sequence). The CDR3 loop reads CARPTGEIQPQHF. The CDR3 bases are TGTGCCAGACCTACGGGCGAAATTCAGCCCCAGCATTTT.

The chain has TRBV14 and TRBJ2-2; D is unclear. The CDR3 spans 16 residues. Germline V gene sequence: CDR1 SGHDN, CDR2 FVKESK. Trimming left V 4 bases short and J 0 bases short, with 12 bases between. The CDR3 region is CASSPWYAANTGELFF. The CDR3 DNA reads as TGTGCCAGCAGCCCGTGGTACGCCGCGAACACCGGGGAGCTGTTTTTT.

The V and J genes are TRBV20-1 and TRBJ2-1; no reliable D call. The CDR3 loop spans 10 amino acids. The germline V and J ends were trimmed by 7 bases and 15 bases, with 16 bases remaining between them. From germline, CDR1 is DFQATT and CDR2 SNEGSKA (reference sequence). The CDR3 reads CSVRSLEVFF. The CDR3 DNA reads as TGCAGTGTTAGGTCCCTAGAGGTGTTCTTC.

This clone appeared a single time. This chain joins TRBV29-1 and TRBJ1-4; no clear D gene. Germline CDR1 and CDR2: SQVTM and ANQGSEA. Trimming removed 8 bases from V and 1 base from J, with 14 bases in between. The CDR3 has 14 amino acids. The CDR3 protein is CSPDRTVTNEKLFF. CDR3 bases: TGCAGCCCAGATAGGACGGTAACTAATGAAAAACTGTTTTTT.

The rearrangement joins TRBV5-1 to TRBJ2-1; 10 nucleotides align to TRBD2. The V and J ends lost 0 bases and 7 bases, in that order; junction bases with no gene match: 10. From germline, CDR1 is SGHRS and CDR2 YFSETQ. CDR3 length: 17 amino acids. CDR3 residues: CASSLGTSGGGSNEQFF. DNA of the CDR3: TGCGCCAGCAGCTTGGGGACTAGCGGAGGGGGGTCGAATGAGCAGTTCTTC.

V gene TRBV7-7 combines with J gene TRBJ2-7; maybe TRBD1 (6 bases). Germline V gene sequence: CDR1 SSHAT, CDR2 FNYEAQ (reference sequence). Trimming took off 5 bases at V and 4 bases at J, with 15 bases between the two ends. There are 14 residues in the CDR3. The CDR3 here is CASSLQGPQYEQYF. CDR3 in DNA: TGTGCCAGCAGCCTACAGGGACCCCAATACGAGCAGTACTTC.

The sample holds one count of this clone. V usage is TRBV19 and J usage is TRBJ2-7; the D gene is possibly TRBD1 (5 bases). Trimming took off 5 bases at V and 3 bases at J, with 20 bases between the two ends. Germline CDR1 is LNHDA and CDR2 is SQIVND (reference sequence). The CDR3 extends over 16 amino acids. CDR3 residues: CASSPRQNNFFYEQYF. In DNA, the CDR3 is TGTGCCAGTAGTCCCCGACAGAATAATTTTTTCTACGAGCAGTACTTC. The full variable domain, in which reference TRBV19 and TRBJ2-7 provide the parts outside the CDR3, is DGGITQSPKYLFRKEGQNVTLSCEQNLNHDAMYWYRQDPGQGLRLIYYSQIVNDFQKGDIAEGYSVSREKKESFPLTVTSAQKNPTAFYLCASSPRQNNFFYEQYFGPGTRLTVT.

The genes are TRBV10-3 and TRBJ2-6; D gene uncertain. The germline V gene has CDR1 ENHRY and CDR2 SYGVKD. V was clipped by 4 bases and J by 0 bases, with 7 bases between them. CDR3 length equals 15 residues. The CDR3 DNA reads TGTGCCATCAGTGGGCCAGGCTCTGGGGCCAACGTCCTGACTTTC. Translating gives CAISGPGSGANVLTF.

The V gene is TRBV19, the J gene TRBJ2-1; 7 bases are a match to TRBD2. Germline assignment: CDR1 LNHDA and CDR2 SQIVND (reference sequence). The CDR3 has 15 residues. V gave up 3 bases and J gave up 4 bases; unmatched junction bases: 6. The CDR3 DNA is TGTGCCAGTAGTATGACGGGGGGAGCATACAATGAGCAGTTCTTC. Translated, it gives CASSMTGGAYNEQFF.

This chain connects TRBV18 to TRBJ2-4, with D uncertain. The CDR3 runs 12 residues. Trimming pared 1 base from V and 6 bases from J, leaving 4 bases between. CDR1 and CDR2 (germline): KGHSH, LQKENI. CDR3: CASSPQINIQYF. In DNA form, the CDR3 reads TGTGCCAGCTCACCACAGATAAACATTCAGTACTTC.

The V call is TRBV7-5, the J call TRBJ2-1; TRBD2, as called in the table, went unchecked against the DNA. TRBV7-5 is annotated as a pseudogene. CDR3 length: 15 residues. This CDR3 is CARSFCGSNDNEQFF. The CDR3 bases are TGTGCCAGAAGCTTTTGCGGGAGTAATGACAATGAGCAGTTCTTC.

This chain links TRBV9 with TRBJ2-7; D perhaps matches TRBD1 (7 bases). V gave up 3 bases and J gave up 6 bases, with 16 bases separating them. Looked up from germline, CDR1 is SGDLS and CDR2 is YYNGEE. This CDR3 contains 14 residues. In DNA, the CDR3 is TGTGCCAGCAGCGAGGCAGGGGGGAGTCGCGAGCAGTACTTC. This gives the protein CASSEAGGSREQYF.

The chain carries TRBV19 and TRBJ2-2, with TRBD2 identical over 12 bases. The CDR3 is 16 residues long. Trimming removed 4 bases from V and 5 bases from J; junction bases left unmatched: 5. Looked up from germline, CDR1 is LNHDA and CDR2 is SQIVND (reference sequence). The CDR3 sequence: CASSSTSGRRTGELFF. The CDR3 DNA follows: TGTGCCAGTAGTAGCACTAGCGGGAGGCGGACCGGGGAGCTGTTTTTT.

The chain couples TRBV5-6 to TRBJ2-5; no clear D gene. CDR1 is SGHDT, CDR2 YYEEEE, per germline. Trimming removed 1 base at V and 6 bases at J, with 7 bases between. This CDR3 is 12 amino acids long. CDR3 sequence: CASSLIGKTQYF. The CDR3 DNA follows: TGTGCCAGCAGCTTGATAGGGAAGACCCAGTACTTC.

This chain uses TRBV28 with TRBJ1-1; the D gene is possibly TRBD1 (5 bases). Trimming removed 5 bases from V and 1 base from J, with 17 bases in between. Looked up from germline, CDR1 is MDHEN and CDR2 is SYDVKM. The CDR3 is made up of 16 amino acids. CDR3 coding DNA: TGTGCCAGCAGTACACCCCCTGGGGCGGGGAACACTGAAGCTTTCTTT. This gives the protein CASSTPPGAGNTEAFF.